These 28 T cell receptor beta chains came from one sample sequenced in a study of lymphopenia after photon versus proton radiotherapy. Sequenced by immunoSEQ multiplex PCR; TCRdb stores in-frame clones only, minus some. The sample holds about 17,000 clones, 75% to 85% seen once. The material sequenced was peripheral blood, taken from a patient treated with proton-based radiotherapy. Receptors originate from a man between 70 and 80 years old with pancreatic cancer.

This chain connects TRBV2 to TRBJ2-7; 7 nucleotides line up with TRBD1. The V gene end was trimmed by 7 bases and the J gene end by 3 bases; junction bases not matched to a gene: 3. The CDR3 runs 12 residues. CDR1 and CDR2 (germline): SNHLY, FYNNEI. In DNA form, the CDR3 reads TGTGCCAGCAACCCAGGGGGCTACGAGCAGTACTTC. Its protein is CASNPGGYEQYF.

This chain connects TRBV11-3 to TRBJ2-7; 7 bases line up with TRBD2. The CDR3 contains 15 residues. Germline V gene data show CDR1 as SGHNT and CDR2 as YENEEA. V lost 2 bases, J lost 2 bases, and 6 bases stayed unmatched. The CDR3 is CASSLMRGSTYEQYF. CDR3 nucleotide sequence: TGTGCCAGCAGCTTAATGCGCGGGAGCACCTACGAGCAGTACTTC.

This rearrangement joins TRBV28 to TRBJ1-1; D unresolved. In germline, CDR1 is MDHEN, CDR2 SYDVKM. This CDR3 contains 13 residues. Trimming left V 2 bases short and J 4 bases short, with 8 bases between. The CDR3 loop is CASSLTLSTEAFF. CDR3 nucleotides: TGTGCCAGCAGTTTAACCCTGAGCACTGAAGCTTTCTTT.

This clone was picked up a small number of times. The V call is TRBV11-2, the J call TRBJ1-3; unclear D gene. Per the germline V gene, CDR1 is SGHAT and CDR2 is FQNNGV. V was clipped by 5 bases and J by 6 bases, with 5 bases between them. The CDR3 sequence is 11 residues long. In DNA form, the CDR3 reads TGTGCCAGCAGCCGTTTAAACACCATATATTTT. Translating it yields CASSRLNTIYF.

The rearrangement links TRBV30 to TRBJ1-2; 12 positions match TRBD1. V dropped 3 bases and J dropped 4; count of bases not matched to a gene: 15. This CDR3 spans 18 amino acids. Germline V gene sequence: CDR1 GTSNPN, CDR2 SVGIG (reference sequence). CDR3 sequence reads: CAWRAGTGGRGFSYGYTF. The CDR3 nucleotides read TGTGCCTGGAGGGCCGGGACAGGGGGCCGGGGGTTCTCCTATGGCTACACCTTC.

V is TRBV7-9 and J is TRBJ2-1, with 9 bases lining up with TRBD2. CDR1 and CDR2 (germline): SEHNR, FQNEAQ (reference sequence). The CDR3 is made up of 16 amino acids. V shed 5 bases, J shed 8 bases, and the junction held 13 bases outside the gene matches. The CDR3 reads CASSPHGAGGPDEQFF. Written as DNA, the CDR3 is TGTGCCAGCAGCCCCCACGGGGCGGGAGGGCCGGATGAGCAGTTCTTC. Looking up the rest from reference TRBV7-9 and TRBJ2-1 gives the full variable domain: DTGVSQNPRHKITKRGQNVTFRCDPISEHNRLYWYRQTLGQGPEFLTYFQNEAQLEKSRLLSDRFSAERPKGSFSTLEIQRTEQGDSAMYLCASSPHGAGGPDEQFFGPGTRLTVL.

The chain couples TRBV29-1 to TRBJ1-1; the D is unclear. Germline V gives CDR1 SQVTM, CDR2 ANQGSEA. V was pared by 5 bases and J by 0 bases, with 10 bases between. The CDR3 length is 13 residues. Written as DNA, the CDR3 is TGCAGCGTTCGCCCAAATATGAACACTGAAGCTTTCTTT. Translating gives CSVRPNMNTEAFF.

The V call is TRBV7-2, the J call TRBJ2-5, with D perhaps matching TRBD2 (5 bases). The CDR3 loop spans 15 amino acids. Germline V lookup: CDR1 SGHTA, CDR2 FQGNSA. V lost 1 base to trimming and J lost 2 bases, with 11 bases between them. CDR3 protein: CASSLGGSTQETQYF. The CDR3 bases are TGTGCCAGCAGCTTAGGTGGGAGCACTCAAGAGACCCAGTACTTC.

V is TRBV6-5 and J is TRBJ1-1; D not resolved. From germline, CDR1 is MNHEY and CDR2 SVGAGI. With 0 bases removed from V and 0 bases from J, the gap between germline ends came to 11 bases. This CDR3 has 16 amino acids. The CDR3 is CASSYSRGGVNTEAFF. The CDR3 region has the DNA TGTGCCAGCAGTTACTCCCGGGGAGGAGTGAACACTGAAGCTTTCTTT.

This clone was seen just once. This chain connects TRBV27 to TRBJ2-1; 13 positions agree with TRBD2. Germline CDR1 and CDR2: MNHEY and SMNVEV (reference sequence). Losses at the gene ends were 6 bases for V and 7 bases for J; bases not matched to a gene: 6. The length of the CDR3 is 15 residues. The CDR3 sequence is CASRELAGGFNEQFF. Written as DNA, the CDR3 is TGTGCCAGCAGGGAACTAGCGGGAGGGTTTAATGAGCAGTTCTTC.

The V gene is TRBV10-1, the J gene TRBJ2-1; 11 nucleotides agree with TRBD1. The CDR3 runs 16 residues. Germline lookup yields CDR1 WNHNN and CDR2 SYGVQD (reference sequence). Losses at the gene ends were 4 bases for V and 8 bases for J; bases not matched to a gene: 10. In nucleotides, the CDR3 is TGCGCCAGCAGTGCGTGGACAGGGGGCTTTAACGATGAGCAGTTCTTC. Its translation is CASSAWTGGFNDEQFF.

V is TRBV7-2 and J is TRBJ2-3, with D tentatively TRBD2 (6 bases). This CDR3 comprises 15 residues. Looked up from germline, CDR1 is SGHTA and CDR2 is FQGNSA. V dropped 7 bases and J dropped 0 bases, with 14 bases sitting between them. The CDR3: CASTRGSSSTDTQYF. In nucleotides, the CDR3 is TGTGCCAGCACCCGGGGGAGCAGTAGCACAGATACGCAGTATTTT.

The chain recombines TRBV23-1 with TRBJ2-1; D is uncertain. TRBV23-1 is marked as an open reading frame, function uncertain. Trimming took 0 bases from V and 1 from J, leaving 16 bases between them. The CDR3 is 18 residues long. The CDR3 sequence: CASSQSRDPLGSYNEQFF. In nucleotides, the CDR3 is TGCGCCAGCAGTCAATCACGAGACCCTTTGGGGTCCTACAATGAGCAGTTCTTC.

DNA of the CDR3: TGTGCCAGCAGCTTAGGGGGGGAGGCCCTCTACGAGCAGTACTTC. This encodes CASSLGGEALYEQYF. The chain uses TRBV7-9 and TRBJ2-7; D might be TRBD2 (6 bases). This CDR3 is built from 15 residues. The ends were cut back, 1 base at V and 3 bases at J, with 13 bases in the middle. CDR1 and CDR2 (germline): SEHNR, FQNEAQ (reference sequence).

The rearrangement joins TRBV5-6 to TRBJ2-5; TRBD1 aligns across 7 bases. The length of the CDR3 is 13 residues. CDR1 is SGHDT, CDR2 YYEEEE, per germline. V was clipped by 4 bases and J by 5 bases; unmatched bases: 5. The CDR3 DNA sequence: TGTGCCAGCAGCAAAGACAGGGTGGAGACCCAGTACTTC. This sequence encodes CASSKDRVETQYF.

The chain combines TRBV4-1 with TRBJ2-7; possible D gene TRBD1, 6 bases. The CDR3 has 18 amino acids. CDR1 is MGHRA, CDR2 YSYEKL, per germline. Trimming took off 0 bases at V and 2 bases at J, with 20 bases between the two ends. The CDR3 region has the DNA TGCGCCAGCAGCCAAGATGGGGGCCCGGGAAGCGGCACCTACGAGCAGTACTTC. It encodes CASSQDGGPGSGTYEQYF.

This clone was counted only a few times. J is TRBJ1-1 and V is TRBV7-9, with TRBD1 identical over 7 bases. The CDR3 length is 17 residues. V shed 6 bases, J shed 2 bases, and the junction held 15 bases outside the gene matches. Germline V gene data show CDR1 as SEHNR and CDR2 as FQNEAQ (reference sequence). The CDR3 bases are TGTGCCAGCAGGACGACAGGGTCGGGCCCTGGTAACACTGAAGCTTTCTTT. It translates to CASRTTGSGPGNTEAFF.

This chain connects TRBV4-1 to TRBJ1-1; 9 nucleotides align to TRBD1. From germline, CDR1 is MGHRA and CDR2 YSYEKL. V gave up 7 bases and J gave up 0 bases; unmatched junction bases: 15. The CDR3 spans 18 residues. The CDR3 sequence is CASTPPGTGRVMNTEAFF. As DNA, the CDR3 is TGCGCCAGCACCCCCCCGGGGACAGGGCGGGTTATGAACACTGAAGCTTTCTTT.

The J gene is TRBJ1-6, the V gene TRBV30, with TRBD1 matching 7 bases. Per the germline V gene, CDR1 is GTSNPN and CDR2 is SVGIG (reference sequence). The CDR3 is 15 amino acids. With V trimmed by 3 bases and J by 10 bases, 12 bases remained unmatched. The CDR3 coding sequence is TGTGCCTGGAGGGGGGACAGTCCTCTACGATCACCCCTCCACTTT. Protein product: CAWRGDSPLRSPLHF.

The rearrangement joins TRBV7-9 to TRBJ2-7; possible D gene TRBD1, 5 bases. This CDR3 has 14 residues. The germline gives CDR1 SEHNR, CDR2 FQNEAQ (reference sequence). V was shortened by 4 bases and J by 4 bases, with 14 bases between the two germline ends. The CDR3 sequence is CASSWQGSGYEQYF. The DNA of the CDR3 is TGTGCCAGCAGCTGGCAGGGATCTGGGTACGAGCAGTACTTC.

CDR3: CASSLPPLGVAGGQIGELFF. CDR3 bases: TGTGCCAGCAGTTTACCCCCCCTTGGGGTAGCGGGGGGGCAGATCGGGGAGCTGTTTTTT. V usage is TRBV28 and J usage is TRBJ2-2, with 11 bases aligning to TRBD2. Germline V lookup: CDR1 MDHEN, CDR2 SYDVKM. This CDR3 is built from 20 residues. V lost 2 bases and J lost 7; bases outside the gene matches: 18.

V is TRBV6-5 and J is TRBJ1-2; a possible D gene is TRBD1 (5 bases). In germline, CDR1 is MNHEY, CDR2 SVGAGI. This CDR3 region has 13 residues. V was pared by 2 bases and J by 6 bases, with 10 bases between. DNA of the CDR3: TGTGCCAGCAGTTACCAGGGTTGGGATGGCTACACCTTC. This gives the protein CASSYQGWDGYTF.

This chain uses TRBV23-1 with TRBJ2-3; D call uncertain. TRBV23-1 is known as an ORF, though its function is uncertain. The CDR3 has 17 amino acids. V lost 1 base and J 0 bases, leaving 14 bases between the germline ends. The CDR3 region has the DNA TGCGCCAGCAGTCAATGGATCGACGGACGTAGCACAGATACGCAGTATTTT. Amino acid sequence: CASSQWIDGRSTDTQYF.

The V and J genes are TRBV5-1 and TRBJ1-1; D is possibly TRBD1 (5 bases). The CDR3 sequence is 16 residues long. Germline loops: CDR1 SGHRS, CDR2 YFSETQ. The V end was cut by 4 bases, the J end by 4 bases, with 20 bases between. CDR3 coding DNA: TGCGCCAGCAGCCCGGGGGAAAGAGGTATTAGCACTGAAGCTTTCTTT. It yields the protein CASSPGERGISTEAFF.

The chain uses TRBV30 and TRBJ1-1; 7 nucleotides match TRBD1. CDR1 GTSNPN and CDR2 SVGIG come from the germline V gene (reference sequence). This CDR3 has 10 residues. After removal of 6 bases from V and 7 bases from J, the junction contained 2 bases not matched to a gene. Here the CDR3 reads CACRQGEAFF. CDR3 DNA sequence: TGTGCCTGTAGACAGGGTGAAGCTTTCTTT.

This clone was detected only once. The genes are TRBV5-1 and TRBJ1-1, with TRBD1 matching over 7 bases. J was trimmed by 7 bases and V by 1 base; bases with no gene match: 13. This CDR3 region has 16 residues. In germline, CDR1 is SGHRS, CDR2 YFSETQ. DNA for the CDR3: TGCGCCAGCAGCTTGTCACAGGGGCCGAGTGGTGGTGAAGCTTTCTTT. Amino acid sequence: CASSLSQGPSGGEAFF. The variable domain in full, completed from reference TRBV5-1 and TRBJ1-1, reads KAGVTQTPRYLIKTRGQQVTLSCSPISGHRSVSWYQQTPGQGLQFLFEYFSETQRNKGNFPGRFSGRQFSNSRSEMNVSTLELGDSALYLCASSLSQGPSGGEAFFGQGTRLTVV.

This clone was detected only once. This chain uses TRBV4-1 with TRBJ2-5, with TRBD2 matching over 10 bases. Germline V gene data show CDR1 as MGHRA and CDR2 as YSYEKL. The CDR3 is 15 amino acids. V lost 5 bases and J lost 4; bases outside the gene matches: 7. The CDR3 loop reads CASSASGLARETQYF. In DNA form, the CDR3 reads TGCGCCAGCAGCGCATCGGGACTAGCGAGAGAGACCCAGTACTTC.

The table lists this clone with a few counts. One end of the junction is discordant with germline, which a read error may explain. V usage is TRBV15 and J usage is TRBJ2-6; D is unresolved. Germline loops: CDR1 LNHNV, CDR2 YYDKDF (reference sequence). CDR3 length: 16 amino acids. Here the CDR3 DNA reads TGTGCCACCAGCAGGCCCTTCTCCCCTGGAGCCAACGTCCTGACTTTC. Amino acid sequence: CATSRPFSPGANVLTF.